A single sample gave rise to the 8 T cell receptor beta chains below, sequenced in a study of OX40 agonist ivuxolimab in advanced cancers. Clones were sequenced by immunoSEQ multiplex PCR, and TCRdb holds only the in-frame ones, with some missing. The sample holds around 70,000 clones, 65% to 90% seen once. The starting material was CD4+ or CD8+ T cells sorted from blood, obtained in a trial of the OX40 agonist ivuxolimab. These receptors were obtained from an adult with an advanced solid tumor such as melanoma, head and neck, liver or kidney cancer.

The rearrangement joins TRBV4-1 to TRBJ2-5; 13 bases line up with TRBD2. The germline CDR1 and CDR2 sequences are MGHRA and YSYEKL. V shed 3 bases, J shed 4 bases, and the junction held 8 bases outside the gene matches. This CDR3 has 17 residues. The DNA of the CDR3 is TGCGCCAGCAGCCAGACCCGACTAGCGGGGGGTGGAGAGACCCAGTACTTC. Amino acid sequence: CASSQTRLAGGGETQYF.

In nucleotides, the CDR3 is TGTGCCAGCCAGGGCTGGGATAACTATGGCTACACCTTC. Residues: CASQGWDNYGYTF. V is TRBV6-1 and J is TRBJ1-2; maybe TRBD1 (5 bases). V shed 8 bases and J shed 1 base, with 11 bases lying between them. CDR1 MNHNS and CDR2 SASEGT come from the germline V gene. The CDR3 consists of 13 residues.

CDR3 in DNA: TGTGCCAGCTCACCTTACGAGGTGAACACTGAAGCTTTCTTT. Its translation: CASSPYEVNTEAFF. The chain couples TRBV18 to TRBJ1-1; D ambiguous. The CDR3 contains 14 residues. Trimming shortened V by 3 bases and J by 0 bases, and 8 bases separated the two germline ends. CDR1 and CDR2 (germline): KGHSH, LQKENI.

The gene calls are TRBV28 and TRBJ1-2; tentatively, D is TRBD1 (5 bases). This CDR3 is built from 15 residues. From germline, CDR1 is MDHEN and CDR2 SYDVKM. Deletions cut 6 bases from V and 4 bases from J, with 18 bases between. In DNA, the CDR3 is TGTGCCAGCAGCCAACAACCCGACAGCGGCTATGGCTACACCTTC. This gives the protein CASSQQPDSGYGYTF.

The sample holds a few counts of this clone. The chain couples TRBV27 to TRBJ1-1; D unclear. The CDR3 totals 14 residues. Between the trimmed V and J ends, which lost 4 bases and 2 bases, there was a span of 11 bases. Germline values: CDR1 MNHEY, CDR2 SMNVEV (reference sequence). As DNA, the CDR3 is TGTGCCAGCAGTTCCCCAGGAGATAACACTGAAGCTTTCTTT. Its protein product is CASSSPGDNTEAFF.

This chain links TRBV6-5 with TRBJ2-3; 7 bases map to TRBD2. Germline V gene data show CDR1 as MNHEY and CDR2 as SVGAGI. This CDR3 spans 14 amino acids. V trimming: 6 bases; J trimming: 4 bases; junction bases outside the gene matches: 7. For the CDR3, the DNA is TGTGCCAGCAGCCTACGGCGGGAGTCAGATACGCAGTATTTT. The encoded protein is CASSLRRESDTQYF.

The genes are TRBV10-3 and TRBJ2-3; 9 bases map to TRBD2. Germline V gene lookup returns CDR1 ENHRY and CDR2 SYGVKD. This CDR3 is built from 15 residues. V shed 6 bases and J 5 bases; nucleotides not matched to a gene: 9. The CDR3 protein is CAISDRREGLDTQYF. The CDR3 DNA reads TGTGCCATCAGCGACCGGCGGGAGGGATTAGATACGCAGTATTTT.

This clone was seen only a few times. The chain recombines TRBV6-5 with TRBJ2-7; tentatively, D is TRBD1 or TRBD2 (5 bases each). Germline V CDR1 and CDR2: MNHEY, SVGAGI. V gave up 0 bases and J gave up 2 bases, with 8 bases separating them. This CDR3 spans 14 amino acids. The CDR3, as DNA: TGTGCCAGCAGTTACTCGGGACCGCCCTACGAGCAGTACTTC. The encoded protein is CASSYSGPPYEQYF.